One and the same sample provided the 31 T cell receptor beta chains below, sequenced in a study of control samples from healthy donors and cancer patients. Method: immunoSEQ multiplex PCR; TCRdb's copy keeps in-frame clones and lacks some. The sample records tens of thousands of clones, 94% being singletons. The sample consisted of blood. The receptors shown here come from a man aged 25-45 years in good health.

This clone appeared once. The CDR3 here is CATGQTSYEQYF. CDR3 bases: TGTGCCACGGGACAGACCTCCTACGAGCAGTACTTC. This chain connects TRBV27 to TRBJ2-7, with TRBD1 identical over 7 bases. The CDR3 spans 12 residues. Germline values: CDR1 MNHEY, CDR2 SMNVEV (reference sequence). Trimming cost V 10 bases and J 0 bases; bases outside gene matches: 3.

The rearrangement joins TRBV7-9 to TRBJ1-6, with 8 bases matching TRBD1. The CDR3 is 15 residues long. The V gene's germline CDR1 is SEHNR and CDR2 FQNEAQ (reference sequence). The CDR3 sequence is CAAGQGTSSPSPLHF. CDR3 nucleotide sequence: TGTGCTGCCGGACAGGGTACTTCTTCCCCTTCACCCCTCCACTTT.

The chain is built from TRBV4-1 and TRBJ2-3; D gene unclear. The germline CDR1 and CDR2 sequences are MGHRA and YSYEKL. This CDR3 contains 14 residues. V lost 3 bases, J lost 6 bases, and 13 bases lay in between. CDR3 nucleotides: TGCGCCAGCAGCCATCTCTCCGGTGGGGATACGCAGTATTTT. It codes for CASSHLSGGDTQYF.

The rearrangement links TRBV6-2 or TRBV6-3 to TRBJ1-5, with D unresolved. The CDR3 is made up of 16 amino acids. CDR1 MNHEY and CDR2 SVGEGT come from the germline V gene. The V end lost 2 bases, the J end lost 2 bases, and 13 bases lay between the germline ends. The CDR3 nucleotides are TGTGCCAGCAGTTACACGCGGCCACCAGGCAATCAGCCCCAGCATTTT. Encoded protein: CASSYTRPPGNQPQHF.

V and J are TRBV3-1 (or the pseudogene TRBV3-2) and TRBJ1-3; D is uncertain. V gave up 2 bases and J gave up 4 bases, with 15 bases separating them. CDR1 LGHDT and CDR2 YNNKEL come from the germline V gene (reference sequence). The CDR3 consists of 16 residues. Here the CDR3 reads CASSQTSGFRGNTIYF. DNA of the CDR3: TGTGCCAGCAGCCAAACATCGGGGTTTCGGGGAAACACCATATATTTT.

The rearrangement uses TRBV4-3 and TRBJ2-1; TRBD2 agrees at 11 bases. Germline values: CDR1 LGHNA, CDR2 YSLEER. This CDR3 is built from 17 residues. J lost 6 bases, V lost 4 bases, and 11 bases had no gene match. CDR3: CASSRQTLAGGLNEQFF. CDR3 sequence (DNA): TGCGCCAGCAGCCGCCAAACCCTAGCGGGGGGACTCAATGAGCAGTTCTTC.

The J gene is TRBJ1-1, the V gene TRBV28; 11 positions agree with TRBD1. Germline V gives CDR1 MDHEN, CDR2 SYDVKM. The CDR3 sequence is 15 residues long. V lost 11 bases to trimming and J lost 0 bases; unmatched junction nucleotides: 8. CDR3 loop: CAGPGQGEMNTEAFF. CDR3 nucleotides: TGTGCCGGACCGGGACAGGGGGAGATGAACACTGAAGCTTTCTTT.

The chain is built from TRBV4-1 and TRBJ2-3; D gene uncertain. Germline values: CDR1 MGHRA, CDR2 YSYEKL. The CDR3 totals 11 residues. V lost 3 bases, J lost 8 bases, and 6 bases lay in between. The DNA for the CDR3 is TGCGCCAGCAGCCAGGCCTTTACGCAGTATTTT. Translating it yields CASSQAFTQYF.

V and J are TRBV19 and TRBJ1-1; 9 bases align to TRBD1. J lost 7 bases, V lost 5 bases, and 14 bases had no gene match. The germline V gene has CDR1 LNHDA and CDR2 SQIVND (reference sequence). This CDR3 has 16 residues. This CDR3 is CASSSWQGQGAVEAFF. The CDR3 coding sequence is TGTGCCAGTAGTTCCTGGCAGGGACAGGGCGCTGTTGAAGCTTTCTTT.

Worth noting for this clone: Relative to the germline gene, one junction end is altered; a read error may explain this. The CDR3: CASSVEGKAINIQYF. The CDR3 nucleotides are TGTGCCAGCAGCGTAGAGGGGAAAGCCATAAACATTCAGTACTTC. The chain couples TRBV9 to TRBJ2-4; tentatively, D is TRBD1 (5 bases). The length of the CDR3 is 15 residues. Per germline, CDR1 SGDLS and CDR2 YYNGEE.

This clone has just one count. The genes are TRBV28 and TRBJ1-5, with D perhaps matching TRBD1 (6 bases). Germline assignment: CDR1 MDHEN and CDR2 SYDVKM. Trimming pared 5 bases from V and 4 bases from J, leaving 15 bases between. The CDR3 contains 15 residues. Here the CDR3 reads CASSGGYNKNQPQHF. CDR3 nucleotides: TGTGCCAGCAGTGGGGGCTATAATAAAAATCAGCCCCAGCATTTT.

V gene TRBV19 combines with J gene TRBJ1-1, with TRBD1 identical over 7 bases. Germline lookup yields CDR1 LNHDA and CDR2 SQIVND (reference sequence). J lost 10 bases, V lost 4 bases, and 9 bases had no gene match. The length of the CDR3 is 13 residues. CDR3 region: CASSTETGSGAFF. For the CDR3, the DNA is TGTGCCAGTAGTACCGAGACAGGGTCAGGAGCTTTCTTT.

The CDR3 DNA follows: TGTGCCAGCACCCACCAAAGTACGAACACCGGGGAGCTGTTTTTT. It encodes CASTHQSTNTGELFF. The chain recombines TRBV5-4 with TRBJ2-2; D not resolved. Germline V gene data show CDR1 as SGHNT and CDR2 as YYREEE (reference sequence). Trimming removed 6 bases at V and 0 bases at J, with 12 bases between. CDR3 length equals 15 residues.

The V and J genes are TRBV6-1 and TRBJ1-1; D gene uncertain. V gave up 2 bases and J gave up 1 base, with 5 bases separating them. The CDR3 length is 13 residues. Germline V lookup: CDR1 MNHNS, CDR2 SASEGT. CDR3 residues: CASSEMRNTEAFF. In DNA, the CDR3 is TGTGCCAGCAGTGAAATGAGGAACACTGAAGCTTTCTTT.

In this sample, this clone turned up a few times. V and J are TRBV5-1 and TRBJ2-5; D is ambiguous. Germline assignment: CDR1 SGHRS and CDR2 YFSETQ. There are 14 residues in the CDR3. V was pared by 0 bases and J by 3 bases, with 9 bases between. The CDR3 region has the DNA TGCGCCAGCAGCTTGGCCTTATTCAAAGAGACCCAGTACTTC. Protein product: CASSLALFKETQYF. Based on the CDR3 plus reference TRBV5-1 and TRBJ2-5, the full variable domain is KAGVTQTPRYLIKTRGQQVTLSCSPISGHRSVSWYQQTPGQGLQFLFEYFSETQRNKGNFPGRFSGRQFSNSRSEMNVSTLELGDSALYLCASSLALFKETQYFGPGTRLLVL.

The chain links TRBV9 to TRBJ1-2; D is uncertain. V lost 0 bases, J lost 4 bases, and 10 bases lay in between. Germline-derived CDR1 and CDR2 are SGDLS and YYNGEE. There are 14 residues in the CDR3. Here the CDR3 DNA reads TGTGCCAGCAGCGTAGATTACAGCCTCTATGGCTACACCTTC. Translating it yields CASSVDYSLYGYTF.

The chain links TRBV9 to TRBJ1-2; D may be TRBD1 (6 bases). Trimming cost V 2 bases and J 3 bases, with 17 bases left between them. Germline V lookup: CDR1 SGDLS, CDR2 YYNGEE. The length of the CDR3 is 16 residues. CDR3 DNA sequence: TGTGCCAGCAGCGTCCAAACAGGGATACCTTACTATGGCTACACCTTC. It encodes CASSVQTGIPYYGYTF.

The chain is built from TRBV29-1 and TRBJ2-7; tentatively, D is TRBD1 or TRBD2 (6 bases each). CDR3 length: 13 amino acids. Germline loops: CDR1 SQVTM, CDR2 ANQGSEA. The V and J ends lost 3 bases and 5 bases respectively, with 14 bases between them. This CDR3 is CSVEGGLVDEQYF. CDR3 DNA: TGCAGCGTTGAGGGGGGCCTTGTTGACGAGCAGTACTTC.

This chain connects TRBV7-2 to TRBJ1-5; no definite D call. The germline CDR1 and CDR2 sequences are SGHTA and FQGNSA. The CDR3 is 14 amino acids. V was clipped by 7 bases and J by 4 bases, with 14 bases between them. CDR3 protein: CASTSGLANQPQHF. In DNA form, the CDR3 reads TGTGCCAGCACCTCCGGACTTGCTAATCAGCCCCAGCATTTT.

The chain employs TRBV19 and TRBJ2-5; 9 bases align to TRBD1. Germline V CDR1 and CDR2: LNHDA, SQIVND (reference sequence). V shed 3 bases, J shed 5 bases, and the junction held 7 bases outside the gene matches. The CDR3 totals 15 residues. CDR3 sequence reads: CASSIWGQGLETQYF. The CDR3, as DNA: TGTGCCAGTAGTATTTGGGGACAGGGTTTGGAGACCCAGTACTTC.

V and J are TRBV27 and TRBJ2-7; 8 bases are a match to TRBD2. The ends lost 3 bases at V and 7 bases at J; junction bases unmatched: 8. The CDR3 is 14 amino acids. CDR1 is MNHEY and CDR2 is SMNVEV in the germline V gene (reference sequence). DNA for the CDR3: TGTGCCAGCAGTTTTTTTGCGGGAGGAGGGGAGCAGTACTTC. Residues: CASSFFAGGGEQYF.

This chain joins TRBV3-1 (or the pseudogene TRBV3-2) and TRBJ2-2; perhaps TRBD2 as D (6 bases). The CDR3 runs 15 residues. The ends were cut back, 7 bases at V and 1 base at J, with 13 bases in the middle. Germline values: CDR1 LGHDT, CDR2 YNNKEL (reference sequence). The CDR3 here is CASKDRTKNTGELFF. The CDR3 DNA reads as TGTGCCAGCAAGGATCGGACTAAGAACACCGGGGAGCTGTTTTTT.

The chain carries TRBV18 and TRBJ2-5; maybe TRBD1 (6 bases). Germline V CDR1 and CDR2: KGHSH, LQKENI. Trimming removed 4 bases at V and 3 bases at J, with 15 bases between. The CDR3 has 15 residues. The CDR3 DNA follows: TGTGCCAGCTCACGACAGGCCCCACGGGAAGAGACCCAGTACTTC. The encoded protein is CASSRQAPREETQYF.

The genes are TRBV24-1 and TRBJ1-2; possible D gene TRBD1, 5 bases. The CDR3 runs 16 residues. The V gene lost 4 bases and the J gene lost 6 bases, with 20 bases spanning the gap. Germline V gene sequence: CDR1 KGHDR, CDR2 SFDVKD. The CDR3, as DNA: TGTGCCACCAGTGAGCCTTCGGGACCGCCTGGCCATGGCTACACCTTC. This sequence encodes CATSEPSGPPGHGYTF.

V is TRBV2 and J is TRBJ1-1; D call uncertain. CDR3 length: 14 residues. V lost 3 bases and J 1 base, leaving 9 bases between the germline ends. CDR1 is SNHLY, CDR2 FYNNEI, per germline. The CDR3, as DNA: TGTGCCAGCAGTGACTTGGGTCAGAACACTGAAGCTTTCTTT. Translation: CASSDLGQNTEAFF.

This chain uses TRBV20-1 with TRBJ1-2, with 10 bases identical to TRBD1. Germline lookup yields CDR1 DFQATT and CDR2 SNEGSKA (reference sequence). The CDR3 spans 14 residues. After removal of 3 bases from V and 7 bases from J, the junction contained 8 bases not matched to a gene. The CDR3 DNA is TGCAGTGCTAGTGGTGACAGGGGGCATAGTGGCTACACCTTC. It specifies CSASGDRGHSGYTF.

This clone was picked up one time. The genes are TRBV4-1 and TRBJ2-7, with D possibly being TRBD1 (6 bases). This CDR3 is built from 15 residues. V was shortened by 3 bases and J by 3 bases, with 15 bases between the two germline ends. Germline V lookup: CDR1 MGHRA, CDR2 YSYEKL. The CDR3 bases are TGCGCCAGCAGCCAGGCCAGGGACATCCTCTACGAGCAGTACTTC. Translating it yields CASSQARDILYEQYF.

The rearrangement links TRBV7-8 to TRBJ2-7, with D possibly matching TRBD1 (5 bases). The germline V gene has CDR1 SGHVS and CDR2 FQNEAQ. V was clipped by 3 bases and J by 3 bases, with 9 bases between them. The CDR3 totals 13 residues. The CDR3 DNA reads TGTGCCAGCAGCTTCGCTGACAGCTACGAGCAGTACTTC. It is translated as CASSFADSYEQYF.

J is TRBJ2-5 and V is TRBV6-2 or TRBV6-3; possibly TRBD2 for D (5 bases). Germline-derived CDR1 and CDR2 are MNHEY and SVGEGT. Trimming took off 1 base at V and 2 bases at J, with 20 bases between the two ends. The CDR3 consists of 18 residues. The CDR3 DNA sequence: TGTGCCAGCAGTTACTTCGGGCGGAGGATGATAGGACAAGAGACCCAGTACTTC. It encodes CASSYFGRRMIGQETQYF.

The genes are TRBV6-2 or TRBV6-3 and TRBJ1-5, with D unresolved. V gave up 4 bases and J gave up 1 base, with 8 bases separating them. The CDR3 extends over 14 amino acids. Looked up from germline, CDR1 is MNHEY and CDR2 is SVGEGT. Here the CDR3 reads CASSLLDSNQPQHF. Here the CDR3 DNA reads TGTGCCAGCAGTTTATTGGACAGCAATCAGCCCCAGCATTTT.

The V and J genes are TRBV28 and TRBJ1-4, with 9 bases lining up with TRBD1. CDR3 size: 14 residues. CDR1 and CDR2 (germline): MDHEN, SYDVKM. Germline trimming cut 5 bases from V and 11 bases from J; bases unmatched to any gene: 9. CDR3 in DNA: TGTGCCAGCAGTCCCCCCGGGACAGGGAACAAACTGTTTTTT. Residues: CASSPPGTGNKLFF.